A single TCR beta chain is shown here with its context. Its specificity is unknown. Germline values: CDR1 DFQATT, CDR2 SNEGSKA (reference sequence). There are 11 residues in the CDR3. V shed 4 bases and J shed 5 bases, with 7 bases lying between them. The source of the sample is a study of OX40 agonist ivuxolimab in advanced cancers. Findings and limits, study-wide: On average, CD8+ T cells had more expanded clones than CD4+. Dosing at 0.1 to 3.0 mg/kg was accompanied by clonal expansion of CD4+ and CD8+ blood T cells by week 6.

The assay was immunoSEQ multiplex PCR, and TCRdb's table has in-frame clones only and misses some. The sample contains 70,000 to 95,000 clones, 80% to 90% of which appear only once. This rearrangement joins TRBV20-1 to TRBJ2-3; D ambiguous. The TCR was taken from an adult with an advanced solid tumor such as melanoma, head and neck, liver or kidney cancer. The input for sequencing was CD4+ or CD8+ T cells sorted from blood, taken in a trial of the OX40 agonist ivuxolimab. CDR3 in DNA: TGCAGTGCTATGTTACAAGATACGCAGTATTTT. Encoded protein: CSAMLQDTQYF.